This T cell receptor beta chain was found in a study of T-cell memory formation after mild COVID-19. Study-level findings and limits: Clones contracting across day 15 to 85 had a balanced CD4/CD8 profile; later expanding clones leaned CD4+.

TCRdb recomputed calls from the 5' RACE reads with MiXCR, one row per CDR3 protein. The data hold almost 350,000 distinct CDR3 sequences, with 20% to 25% observed a single time. This clonotype was observed a few times. No antigen is known for it. There are 15 residues in the CDR3. The germline V gene has CDR1 MDHEN and CDR2 SYDVKM. Trimming shortened V by 1 base and J by 4 bases, and 10 bases separated the two germline ends. This chain joins TRBV28 and TRBJ2-2, with D possibly matching TRBD1 (5 bases). The sequenced material came from PBMCs or a T cell subset sorted from them (not recorded which). This TCR was sampled from a man aged 18 to 29 who had mild COVID-19 (a few samples of this study predate the infection). Cell type and time point are not known. The CDR3 spells CASSLFVGLTGELFF. CDR3 nucleotides: TGTGCCAGCAGTTTATTCGTGGGGCTCACCGGGGAGCTGTTTTTT.